This record concerns one TCR beta chain sequence. Its antigen is not identified. This specimen comes from a study of T cells in Graves' hyperthyroidism and ophthalmopathy. Findings and limits, study-wide: Classification by a 13 V-J model distinguished ophthalmopathy from stable hyperthyroidism. Most clonotypes expanded in the thyroid (above 0.001) were also present in blood.

Regions amplified from RNA transcripts were the TCR beta CDR3 regions. The HTBI set primed first-round TCR CDR3 RT-PCR. TCRdb reanalysed the multiplex PCR reads using MiXCR and keeps one entry per CDR3 protein. Of around 600,000 distinct CDR3 sequences in the sample, 12% to 15% were seen once. The germline V gene has CDR1 SGHAT and CDR2 FQNNGV. The V segment lost 5 bases and the J segment 6 bases; nucleotides outside the gene matches: 15. The CDR3 length is 17 residues. The specimen sequenced was blood. The V gene is TRBV11-2, the J gene TRBJ2-2; 7 bases align to TRBD1. The source is a woman under 30 with Graves' ophthalmopathy. CDR3 DNA: TGTGCCAGCAGCCCACAGGGGAATTTCAGGTTATCCGGGGAGCTGTTTTTT. Translating it yields CASSPQGNFRLSGELFF.